The 32 T cell receptor beta chains given below trace back to one sample, sequenced in a study of shared clonotypes between healthy human individuals. Clones were read by immunoSEQ multiplex PCR, and TCRdb kept only the in-frame ones, dropping some. The sample has over 1.4 million clones; about 96% are singletons. Sequencing was carried out using naive CD4+ T cells sorted from blood. Subset in this sample: CD45RA+ positively selected. These receptors came from a man aged 25-45 years in good health.

This sequence joins TRBV7-3 and TRBJ2-2, with TRBD1 matching over 8 bases. Germline CDR1 is SGHTA and CDR2 is FQGTGA. The CDR3 has 14 residues. The V and J ends lost 4 bases and 5 bases, in that order; junction bases with no gene match: 3. The CDR3 DNA is TGTGCCAGCAGCTCCGACAGGGGAACCGGGGAGCTGTTTTTT. It is translated as CASSSDRGTGELFF.

The genes are TRBV4-3 and TRBJ2-1; D is perhaps TRBD1 or TRBD2 (5 bases each). V dropped 2 bases and J dropped 10 bases, with 18 bases sitting between them. The germline gives CDR1 LGHNA, CDR2 YSLEER. There are 15 residues in the CDR3. In nucleotides, the CDR3 is TGCGCCAGCAGCCAAACCACTAGAGGGTGGGGGGAGCAGTTCTTC. It encodes CASSQTTRGWGEQFF.

This clone was observed a single time. J is TRBJ1-2 and V is TRBV4-3; D ambiguous. This CDR3 is 13 amino acids long. The germline V gene has CDR1 LGHNA and CDR2 YSLEER. V lost 4 bases, J lost 8 bases, and 14 bases lay in between. CDR3: CASSPRLIGGYTF. CDR3 DNA: TGCGCCAGCAGCCCTCGTCTCATCGGGGGCTACACCTTC.

This chain connects TRBV15 to TRBJ2-1; possibly TRBD2 for D (6 bases). The CDR3 is made up of 16 amino acids. Germline V lookup: CDR1 LNHNV, CDR2 YYDKDF (reference sequence). Trimming pared 5 bases from V and 3 bases from J, leaving 17 bases between. The CDR3 bases are TGTGCCACCAGCCCGATTCCCCGGGGGAGCTACAATGAGCAGTTCTTC. This codes for CATSPIPRGSYNEQFF.

The V gene is TRBV12-5, the J gene TRBJ1-1; D gene ambiguous. Per the germline V gene, CDR1 is LGHNT and CDR2 is FRNRAP. Trimming left V 0 bases short and J 12 bases short, with 20 bases between. The length of the CDR3 is 15 residues. The DNA of the CDR3 is TGTGCTAGTGGTTTGGTAGGTAGTGGAGGTATTGGAACTTTCTTT. Its translation: CASGLVGSGGIGTFF.

V usage is TRBV7-3 and J usage is TRBJ2-2; 10 bases fit TRBD2. The ends lost 0 bases at V and 1 base at J; junction bases unmatched: 5. CDR3 length: 18 residues. Looked up from germline, CDR1 is SGHTA and CDR2 is FQGTGA. In nucleotides, the CDR3 is TGTGCCAGCAGCTTAACGGTGGTAGCGGGAGGGAACACCGGGGAGCTGTTTTTT. Amino acids: CASSLTVVAGGNTGELFF. Full variable domain (rest looked up from reference TRBV7-3 and TRBJ2-2): GAGVSQTPSNKVTEKGKYVELRCDPISGHTALYWYRQSLGQGPEFLIYFQGTGAADDSGLPNDRFFAVRPEGSVSTLKIQRTERGDSAVYLCASSLTVVAGGNTGELFFGEGSRLTVL.

This chain connects TRBV11-2 to TRBJ2-5, with 11 nucleotides matching TRBD2. There are 16 residues in the CDR3. The V segment lost 5 bases and the J segment 1 base; nucleotides outside the gene matches: 6. Germline V lookup: CDR1 SGHAT, CDR2 FQNNGV. CDR3 in amino acids: CASSPLGLAAQETQYF. CDR3 sequence (DNA): TGTGCCAGCAGCCCGCTGGGACTAGCGGCCCAAGAGACCCAGTACTTC.

This clone was found once. In DNA, the CDR3 is TGTGCCAGCAGTGAAGCGAAGGGTTTAAGGACCGGGGAGCTGTTTTTT. This sequence encodes CASSEAKGLRTGELFF. V is TRBV2 and J is TRBJ2-2; D remains ambiguous. Germline V gives CDR1 SNHLY, CDR2 FYNNEI. V was shortened by 0 bases and J by 5 bases, with 13 bases between the two germline ends. The CDR3 covers 16 residues. Using reference TRBV2 and TRBJ2-2 for the parts outside the CDR3, the full variable domain is EPEVTQTPSHQVTQMGQEVILRCVPISNHLYFYWYRQILGQKVEFLVSFYNNEISEKSEIFDDQFSVERPDGSNFTLKIRSTKLEDSAMYFCASSEAKGLRTGELFFGEGSRLTVL.

Comment on this clone: Other DNA sequences in the same sample also yield this CDR3. This chain links TRBV28 with TRBJ1-2, with D unclear. The CDR3 consists of 12 residues. Germline V lookup: CDR1 MDHEN, CDR2 SYDVKM. V was cut by 4 bases and J by 3 bases, with 6 bases left in between. The CDR3 spells CASSSDYYGYTF. CDR3 nucleotides: TGTGCCAGCAGTTCAGATTACTATGGCTACACCTTC.

The chain couples TRBV10-3 to TRBJ2-7; the match to TRBD1 covers 11 bases. Germline assignment: CDR1 ENHRY and CDR2 SYGVKD. The CDR3 is 14 amino acids. The junction had 2 bases not matched to a gene; V was cut back by 7 bases and J by 0 bases. The CDR3: CAITGTGGSYEQYF. CDR3 sequence (DNA): TGTGCCATCACCGGGACAGGGGGCTCCTACGAGCAGTACTTC.

Note on this clone: One end of the junction is discordant with germline, which a read error may explain. The chain recombines TRBV7-9 with TRBJ2-6; unclear D gene. Looked up from germline, CDR1 is SEHNR and CDR2 is FQNEAQ (reference sequence). The CDR3 runs 16 residues. The DNA for the CDR3 is TGTGCCAGCAGCCACCGACCCGTTTCTGTGGCCAACGTCCTGACTTTC. Protein product: CASSHRPVSVANVLTF.

This chain connects TRBV28 to TRBJ1-2; D uncertain. V shed 6 bases and J shed 3 bases, with 14 bases lying between them. CDR1 MDHEN and CDR2 SYDVKM come from the germline V gene. This CDR3 contains 14 residues. CDR3 bases: TGTGCCAGCAGCGTACGGACGGAACACTATGGCTACACCTTC. It yields the protein CASSVRTEHYGYTF.

V gene TRBV7-2 combines with J gene TRBJ2-1, with TRBD2 matching 7 bases. The CDR3 is made up of 16 amino acids. The trim removed 5 bases at V and 0 bases at J, leaving 7 bases unmatched. Germline loops: CDR1 SGHTA, CDR2 FQGNSA. Here the CDR3 DNA reads TGTGCCAGCAGCCGCCGGGCGGGAGTCTCCTACAATGAGCAGTTCTTC. It translates to CASSRRAGVSYNEQFF.

This chain uses TRBV10-1 with TRBJ2-3, with D hard to call. Germline V gene data show CDR1 as WNHNN and CDR2 as SYGVQD (reference sequence). This CDR3 comprises 15 residues. Trimming pared 5 bases from V and 1 base from J, leaving 13 bases between. CDR3 in DNA: TGCGCCAGCAGTTCAATCGACTTCGGCACAGATACGCAGTATTTT. The encoded protein is CASSSIDFGTDTQYF.

The chain combines TRBV5-8 with TRBJ2-5, with 8 positions matching TRBD1. The length of the CDR3 is 15 residues. V lost 4 bases to trimming and J lost 4 bases; unmatched junction nucleotides: 9. From germline, CDR1 is SGHTS and CDR2 YDEGEE. The CDR3 nucleotides read TGTGCCAGCAGCCGGAGTGTAGGGACAGGAGAGACCCAGTACTTC. Translation: CASSRSVGTGETQYF.

The chain employs TRBV2 and TRBJ2-3, with TRBD2 identical over 7 bases. The CDR3 runs 16 residues. Germline V lookup: CDR1 SNHLY, CDR2 FYNNEI. The ends lost 7 bases at V and 2 bases at J; junction bases unmatched: 12. The CDR3, as DNA: TGTGCCAGCACGGGACTAAGCGGGAAGAACACAGATACGCAGTATTTT. Its translation: CASTGLSGKNTDTQYF.

J is TRBJ1-4 and V is TRBV5-4; possible D gene TRBD1, 5 bases. The germline CDR1 and CDR2 sequences are SGHNT and YYREEE (reference sequence). This CDR3 comprises 15 residues. The V end was cut by 0 bases, the J end by 5 bases, with 11 bases between. This CDR3 is CASSLATGGNEKLFF. CDR3 bases: TGTGCCAGCAGCTTGGCTACTGGGGGAAATGAAAAACTGTTTTTT.

The chain joins TRBV18 to TRBJ2-5; 12 bases match TRBD1. From germline, CDR1 is KGHSH and CDR2 LQKENI. J lost 4 bases, V lost 1 base, and 16 bases had no gene match. This CDR3 is built from 20 residues. The CDR3 sequence: CASSPRDRGRLAGVGETQYF. The CDR3 bases are TGTGCCAGCTCACCACGGGACAGGGGGCGTCTAGCGGGAGTAGGAGAGACCCAGTACTTC.

The gene calls are TRBV28 and TRBJ2-7; TRBD2 agrees at 7 bases. After removal of 3 bases from V and 1 base from J, the junction contained 6 bases not matched to a gene. The CDR3 has 15 residues. Germline V gene sequence: CDR1 MDHEN, CDR2 SYDVKM. The CDR3 DNA reads TGTGCCAGCAGTTTCATCAGACTAGCATCCTACGAGCAGTACTTC. This gives the protein CASSFIRLASYEQYF.

The chain is built from TRBV7-6 and TRBJ2-5; D is uncertain. V was shortened by 3 bases and J by 5 bases, with 10 bases between the two germline ends. Germline V gene data show CDR1 as SGHVS and CDR2 as FNYEAQ. The CDR3 has 13 residues. The CDR3 sequence: CASSFIGRETQYF. The CDR3 coding sequence is TGTGCCAGCAGCTTTATAGGGCGGGAGACCCAGTACTTC.

The chain has TRBV5-4 and TRBJ2-2; 12 nucleotides align to TRBD2. CDR3 length: 17 amino acids. V trimming: 2 bases; J trimming: 9 bases; junction bases outside the gene matches: 11. The germline CDR1 and CDR2 sequences are SGHNT and YYREEE (reference sequence). The chain's CDR3 is CASSFPSGRAISRELFF. The CDR3 DNA sequence: TGTGCCAGCAGCTTTCCTAGCGGGAGGGCTATCAGCAGGGAGCTGTTTTTT.

This rearrangement joins TRBV5-4 to TRBJ2-3, with 7 bases aligning to TRBD2. The germline V gene encodes CDR1 SGHNT and CDR2 YYREEE (reference sequence). V dropped 4 bases and J dropped 0; count of bases not matched to a gene: 8. The CDR3 is 16 amino acids. As DNA, the CDR3 is TGTGCCAGCAGCGCCGGGGGAGGGTGGAGCACAGATACGCAGTATTTT. It specifies CASSAGGGWSTDTQYF.

In this sample, this clone turned up once. The chain carries TRBV28 and TRBJ1-5; TRBD1 matches at 9 bases. V trimming: 6 bases; J trimming: 2 bases; junction bases outside the gene matches: 14. This CDR3 contains 18 residues. Per germline, CDR1 MDHEN and CDR2 SYDVKM. CDR3 sequence reads: CASSSSGQGLWGNQPQHF. CDR3 nucleotides: TGTGCCAGCAGCTCTTCAGGACAGGGGTTGTGGGGCAATCAGCCCCAGCATTTT.

The chain couples TRBV11-2 to TRBJ2-3; D may be TRBD2 (6 bases). CDR1 SGHAT and CDR2 FQNNGV come from the germline V gene. This CDR3 comprises 14 residues. V lost 5 bases to trimming and J lost 3 bases, with 12 bases between them. This CDR3 reads CASSKTRPTDTQYF. Here the CDR3 DNA reads TGTGCCAGCAGCAAGACTAGGCCTACAGATACGCAGTATTTT.

The chain carries TRBV18 and TRBJ2-1; 8 bases are shared with TRBD1. The CDR3 sequence is 15 residues long. V gave up 5 bases and J gave up 3 bases; unmatched junction bases: 6. Germline assignment: CDR1 KGHSH and CDR2 LQKENI. The CDR3 DNA follows: TGTGCCAGCTCATACGACAGGGGAAACTACAATGAGCAGTTCTTC. This gives the protein CASSYDRGNYNEQFF.

This rearrangement joins TRBV5-4 to TRBJ2-3; 11 bases agree with TRBD2. The CDR3 spans 19 residues. CDR1 SGHNT and CDR2 YYREEE come from the germline V gene (reference sequence). The V segment lost 4 bases and the J segment 1 base; nucleotides outside the gene matches: 14. The chain's CDR3 is CASSPPGLAGGRGTDTQYF. CDR3 in DNA: TGTGCCAGCAGCCCTCCAGGACTAGCGGGCGGAAGGGGCACAGATACGCAGTATTTT.

In the case of this clone: Other DNA sequences in the same sample also yield this CDR3. The V gene is TRBV10-3, the J gene TRBJ2-2; 11 positions match TRBD2. Germline-derived CDR1 and CDR2 are ENHRY and SYGVKD. After removal of 2 bases from V and 6 bases from J, the junction contained 2 bases not matched to a gene. This CDR3 spans 15 amino acids. This CDR3 reads CAISELAGGPGELFF. The DNA for the CDR3 is TGTGCCATCAGTGAGCTAGCGGGAGGCCCCGGGGAGCTGTTTTTT.

The table lists this clone with a count of one. The V call is TRBV5-1, the J call TRBJ2-1, with a tentative D call TRBD1 (6 bases). V lost 3 bases and J lost 8, with 15 bases in between. Germline assignment: CDR1 SGHRS and CDR2 YFSETQ. This CDR3 spans 14 amino acids. The CDR3 here is CASSYSRQGYEQFF. The CDR3 DNA sequence: TGCGCCAGCAGCTACTCTCGGCAGGGGTATGAGCAGTTCTTC.

This rearrangement joins TRBV10-2 to TRBJ2-1; 9 bases agree with TRBD2. Germline CDR1 reads WSHSY; CDR2 reads SAAADI. The CDR3 length is 15 residues. V lost 2 bases and J lost 9; bases outside the gene matches: 8. As DNA, the CDR3 is TGCGCCAGCAGTGAGCAGAGCGGGAGGTTCCTTGAGCAGTTCTTC. Its protein product is CASSEQSGRFLEQFF.

This chain connects TRBV5-1 to TRBJ2-1, with TRBD1 matching over 8 bases. This CDR3 is built from 14 residues. CDR1 SGHRS and CDR2 YFSETQ come from the germline V gene. V shed 7 bases, J shed 8 bases, and the junction held 11 bases outside the gene matches. The DNA for the CDR3 is TGCGCCAGCTCCCGGGACAGGAGCTTTGATGAGCAGTTCTTC. Translated, it gives CASSRDRSFDEQFF. Based on the CDR3 plus reference TRBV5-1 and TRBJ2-1, the full variable domain is KAGVTQTPRYLIKTRGQQVTLSCSPISGHRSVSWYQQTPGQGLQFLFEYFSETQRNKGNFPGRFSGRQFSNSRSEMNVSTLELGDSALYLCASSRDRSFDEQFFGPGTRLTVL.

The CDR3 here is CASSIAGTPSGRSRNEQFF. The CDR3 bases are TGTGCCAGTAGTATAGCTGGGACACCCAGCGGGAGGTCACGGAATGAGCAGTTCTTC. The genes are TRBV19 and TRBJ2-1; 9 nucleotides line up with TRBD2. V lost 1 base, J lost 7 bases, and 17 bases stayed unmatched. Per germline, CDR1 LNHDA and CDR2 SQIVND (reference sequence). The CDR3 is made up of 19 amino acids.

The chain recombines TRBV10-3 with TRBJ1-3, with TRBD1 matching 9 bases. The CDR3 is 17 amino acids. The ends lost 2 bases at V and 1 base at J; junction bases unmatched: 6. The germline CDR1 and CDR2 sequences are ENHRY and SYGVKD. CDR3 region: CAISEPGQGSSGNTIYF. In nucleotides, the CDR3 is TGTGCCATCAGTGAGCCGGGACAGGGTTCATCTGGAAACACCATATATTTT.